This T cell receptor beta chain was profiled in a study of blood T cell repertoires in COVID-19. Study as a whole: Donors in the United States, Italy and Spain gave samples during acute or convalescent COVID-19.

Clones were read by immunoSEQ multiplex PCR, and TCRdb kept only the in-frame ones, dropping some. The table records around 400,000 clones, roughly 90% of them present only once. V dropped 4 bases and J dropped 0; count of bases not matched to a gene: 3. Germline V lookup: CDR1 MNHEY, CDR2 SMNVEV (reference sequence). The CDR3 length is 15 residues. This sequence joins TRBV27 and TRBJ2-7; 10 bases line up with TRBD1. The receptor comes from a man aged 35-49 years with acute or convalescent COVID-19. The sequencing sample was made of peripheral blood. CDR3: CASSSRTGGSYEQYF. In DNA form, the CDR3 reads TGTGCCAGCAGTTCCCGGACAGGGGGCTCCTACGAGCAGTACTTC.